The sequence of this TCR beta chain was determined in a study of cytomegalovirus exposure and HLA in healthy donors (TCRdb year 2017). With respect to the entire study: An earlier analysis of under 600 of the donors reported roughly 300 Gb of sequence data and some 120 million unique TCR beta sequences from some 180 million T cells. An earlier analysis of several hundred of the donors used high-throughput TCR beta sequencing to judge whether each TCR beta V gene segment behaved as functional or pseudogenic. The study aimed to test whether signatures of past pathogen exposure could be identified by cataloging public T cell receptors. Of the roughly 390 genotyped donors, approximately 83% fell in the genetic ancestry cluster associated with self-reported Caucasian donors. In the later analysis, no new phenotypic data were used to find candidate immune exposures; instead, reliance was placed on TCR beta sequences and their occurrence across donors. The study profiled the T cell repertoires of hundreds of subjects by immunosequencing and related them to cytomegalovirus serostatus. On average, roughly 200,000 unique TCR beta nucleotide sequences were sequenced per donor among about 400 genotyped donors of the cohort, with roughly 18% of those sequences being non-productive. To study patterns of TCR occurrence, a later analysis re-analyzed previously published TCR beta repertoires from 666 donors and added high-resolution HLA genotyping. Every discovery cohort repertoire had been produced on one sequencing platform. Roughly five DR-DQ haplotypes were handled as single units for association and clustering because linkage in the cohort was strong. HLA typing covered class I and class II loci at four-digit resolution. Genome-wide SNP genotypes for about 65% of the 666 donors were used in a later genetic analysis, which treated that subset as a discovery cohort. Alongside the repertoire data, information on donor age, sex, ethnicity and CMV serostatus was compiled. High-throughput TCR immunosequencing, statistical association of individual TCRs with disease status, and machine learning were combined to predict cytomegalovirus infection status. Typing coverage varied by locus: roughly 620-630 donors for A, B, C, DRB1 and DQB1; roughly 560 for DQA1; more than 600 for DPA1; approximately 470 for DPB1. An early release that covered about 600 HLA-typed donors contained approximately 300 gigabases of sequencing data and 65 million to 100 million unique TCR sequences. Along with the approximately 600-subject first cohort, a separate validation cohort of over a hundred different subjects was used.

Preparation of the library involved the immunoSEQ multiplex PCR assay. A mixture of 60 forward primers for TCR Vbeta segments and 13 reverse primers for TCR Jbeta segments was used in the multiplex PCR. Amplification of the CDR3 region of rearranged TCR beta genes was performed with a multiplex PCR assay on genomic DNA. The amplified TCR beta libraries were sequenced on the Illumina HiSeq System as 87-base-pair reads. Processing in the source paper ran as follows. A later analysis counted tens of millions of unique TCR beta chains across the 550 to 750 repertoires, and roughly 9.9 million of these chains were shared by at least two donors. To remove PCR and sequencing errors, raw reads were error-corrected and collapsed into unique sequences using a nearest-neighbor algorithm that merged closely related sequences. Alignment of CDR3 sequences to IMGT reference sequences was used to assign V, D and J gene segments. For a sequence to be retained, a match of at least six nucleotides was required to both a V gene segment and a J gene segment. A rearrangement was called productive if the CDR3 had no stop codons and remained in frame with V and J, and every other rearrangement was called non-productive. CDR3 was defined according to IMGT convention as the region running from the second conserved V-encoded cysteine to the conserved J-encoded phenylalanine. Sequences without an unambiguous match to a single V gene segment were excluded from the earlier analysis of approximately 600 of the donors. An earlier analysis of a few hundred of the donors called V segments functional above 56.7% productive rearrangements and segregating when the between-donor standard deviation exceeded 5%. A statistical classification framework was built for diagnosing cytomegalovirus status from the catalog of TCR beta chain sequences. V and J gene assignment, in a later analysis, came from comparing TCR nucleotide sequences with IMGT/GENE-DB human TR gene sequences. The TCRdist pipeline was used in a later analysis to assign CDR3 sequences and most-parsimonious VDJ recombination scenarios. In a later analysis, every TCR beta chain was defined by the combination of its CDR3 amino acid sequence and its V-gene family, and reads without a unique V-gene family were dropped. To address suspected cross-contamination and a sequencing artifact, a later analysis removed over 500 highly shared, low-generation-probability nucleotide sequences. In a later analysis, a clonal expansion index was calculated for each public chain from normalized within-repertoire ranks of inferred template counts. In a later analysis, generation probabilities were computed with a VDJ recombination model fitted to out-of-frame rearrangements, and the resulting probabilities were checked against IGoR. Hypergeometric tests were used in a later analysis to score TCR-TCR, TCR-HLA and TCR-CMV co-occurrence, with a repertoire-size bias correction applied to the TCR pairs. False discovery rates were estimated in a later analysis by permuting HLA or CMV assignments 20 times. In a later analysis, co-occurring TCRs were grouped using DBSCAN, and TCRdist sequence similarity was added for clustering within HLA-allele-positive subsets. Co-occurrence clustering excluded repertoires with fewer than 30,000 or more than 120,000 public chains, plus five with anomalous nucleotide sharing. TCRdb carries this immuneACCESS record with in-frame sequences only. Its versions omit some clonotypes, under half of them owing to an unresolved V gene in the studies checked, with the rest unexplained. V, J and clone size are those of that table, while D and trimming were read from the DNA. In this sample the table shows nearly 110,000 clones, about 85% of which occur a single time. The ten largest clones represent more than 2% of the sample.

On this clone itself: The antigen this receptor binds is unknown. No clone much larger than this one lies a single base away; base qualities are absent.

Broader findings and caveats from the paper: Because counts were too low, roughly 18 rarely observed V segments, including chromosome 9 orphons, were left out of the earlier analysis of a few hundred of the donors. A few of the identified cytomegalovirus-associated TCR beta chains were confirmed in vitro to be specific for cytomegalovirus antigens. Cytomegalovirus status was reported to be diagnosed by the classifier with high specificity and sensitivity in both the original and validation cohorts. This cohort had only TCR beta chains sequenced, and the lack of alpha or paired-chain data limited which features could be detected. According to the authors, the approach could potentially be generalized to other disease states and immunological phenotypes. An association between a missense DCLRE1C variant and V-gene and J-gene trimming of TCR beta chains was found in a later genetic analysis and replicated in an independent cohort. In an earlier analysis of 450 to 750 of the donors, most TCR beta V segments appeared in productive rearrangements about 87% or about 30% of the time, broadly matching IMGT annotations. When HLA alleles, especially DR and DQ, strongly co-occurred, attributing TCR associations to individual alleles was difficult. A later analysis reported that several top co-occurrence clusters appeared linked to parvovirus B19, influenza, CMV and Epstein-Barr virus. According to a later analysis, most CMV-associated TCR beta chains appeared to be HLA-restricted, and the HLA associations seemed to be driven largely by CMV exposure. Because some donors lacked HLA typing at each locus, the association tests relied only on the typed subset. Across donors, most TCR sequences were observed very rarely, whereas some public TCRs were present in many individuals. Linkage disequilibrium might explain the correlated functional status among segregating V segments, but an unknown experimental factor could not be excluded. In a later analysis, TCR association rates were found to vary across HLA loci, with the most associated TCRs seen for DRB1 alleles and the fewest for HLA-C alleles. The presence/absence analyses assumed that sequencing depth was roughly uniform across donors, and that assumption may not be true. Specific HLA alleles were associated with roughly 16,000 TCR beta sequences at a false discovery rate of 0.05 in a later analysis. A further reported finding was that TCR beta sequences accurately predicted the HLA-A and HLA-B alleles for most subjects in the first cohort. A later genetic analysis reported fewer N-insertions in productive TCRs among donors in an Asian-associated ancestry cluster than the roughly 620-donor mean. Compared with equally common non-associated chains, HLA-associated TCR beta chains in a later analysis were more clonally expanded and had lower generation probabilities. The only immune exposure information available for the cohort was CMV serostatus. A cluster of highly shared sequence variants was judged likely to represent a technical artifact of the sequencing pipeline. Some IMGT-functional V segments, including TRBV6-2 and TRBV6-3, could not be told apart with the 87-base-pair reads, so those segments were excluded. The study gave a list of around 170 TCR beta chains associated with cytomegalovirus.

V is pared back by 3 bases and J by 3 bases, with 12 bases lying between the germline termini. According to the germline V gene, CDR1 reads KGHSH and CDR2 reads LQKENI. The CDR3, from cysteine to phenylalanine, totals 15 residues. Only the CDR3 portion is preserved as DNA: 45 bases, with reading frame beginning at the first base. In total, approximately 690 healthy bone marrow donors made up the cohort. All cohort members were sampled while nominally healthy, although unrecorded immune exposures were likely present. The donor tested CMV seronegative and was one of the 352 seronegative cohort members. Each donor provided a peripheral blood sample, and peripheral blood mononuclear cells were used for TCR beta sequencing. Genomic DNA was extracted from the blood cell samples with the Qiagen DNeasy Blood Extraction Kit.

This receptor was obtained from a man aged 25 to 40 in good health and CMV-seronegative. The chain couples TRBV18 to TRBJ1-3, with a tentative D gene TRBD1 over 6 matching bases. The sequencing input was PBMCs. The CDR3 reads as follows: CASSPSGTIGNTIYF. The sequence in DNA is TGTGCCAGCTCACCCTCCGGGACAATTGGAAACACCATATATTTT. Joined to the reference TRBV18 and TRBJ1-3 proteins, this CDR3 gives the full variable domain: NAGVMQNPRHLVRRRGQEARLRCSPMKGHSHVYWYRQLPEEGLKFMVYLQKENIIDESGMPKERFSAEFPKEGPSILRIQQVVRGDSAAYFCASSPSGTIGNTIYFGEGSWLTVV.